A single sample gave rise to the 7 T cell receptor beta chains below, sequenced in a study of CD8 T cells in Susac syndrome. RNA totalling roughly 0.45 to 1 ug underwent reverse transcription with random hexamers. TCRdb re-called the immunoSEQ multiplex PCR reads through MiXCR, storing one row per CDR3 protein. The repertoire includes roughly 330,000 distinct CDR3 sequences, about 90% of them detected once, and about 0.07% sits in the top ten. Material for sequencing was CD4+ T cells from PBMCs. The source of these receptors is a human donor with multiple sclerosis.

The J gene is TRBJ1-6, the V gene TRBV6-1, with D maybe TRBD1 (5 bases). CDR3 length: 14 residues. V lost 6 bases and J 5 bases, leaving 11 bases between the germline ends. Germline CDR1 MNHNS, CDR2 SASEGT. DNA of the CDR3: TGTGCCAGCAGGGGGACGGTGGATAATTCACCCCTCCACTTT. It translates to CASRGTVDNSPLHF.

The rearrangement joins TRBV29-1 to TRBJ2-1; TRBD2 is a possible D gene (6 bases). V was shortened by 7 bases and J by 4 bases, with 17 bases between the two germline ends. The CDR3 extends over 14 amino acids. Germline CDR1 and CDR2: SQVTM and ANQGSEA. The CDR3: CSAFGSLGYNEQFF. CDR3 DNA sequence: TGCAGCGCCTTCGGGAGTTTGGGTTACAATGAGCAGTTCTTC.

CDR3 coding DNA: TGTGCCAGTAGTGACCTATTAGCGGCCTACAATGAGCAGTTCTTC. Protein sequence: CASSDLLAAYNEQFF. The chain joins TRBV19 to TRBJ2-1; tentatively, D is TRBD2 (6 bases). This CDR3 is 15 amino acids long. Trimming removed 5 bases at V and 2 bases at J, with 13 bases between. Germline V gene data show CDR1 as LNHDA and CDR2 as SQIVND (reference sequence).

This chain links TRBV14 with TRBJ2-2, with D tentatively TRBD1 (6 bases). CDR3 length equals 18 residues. In germline, CDR1 is SGHDN, CDR2 FVKESK. Trimming took 5 bases from V and 2 from J, leaving 21 bases between them. This CDR3 reads CASSTALSGTINTGELFF. The CDR3 coding sequence is TGTGCCAGCAGCACCGCCCTATCCGGGACAATCAACACCGGGGAGCTGTTTTTT.

This clonotype was seen once. This rearrangement joins TRBV3-1 to TRBJ2-7; no clear D. CDR1 is LGHDT, CDR2 YNNKEL, per germline (reference sequence). Trimming took 1 base from V and 0 from J, leaving 10 bases between them. The CDR3 contains 15 residues. Written as DNA, the CDR3 is TGTGCCAGCAGCCAAGGTCCAGCCCTCTCCTACGAGCAGTACTTC. It translates to CASSQGPALSYEQYF.

V and J are TRBV7-3 and TRBJ2-2; D might be TRBD2 (5 bases). CDR3 length: 14 amino acids. V shed 5 bases and J shed 5 bases, with 12 bases lying between them. Germline loops: CDR1 SGHTA, CDR2 FQGTGA. CDR3 protein: CASSPGLFTGELFF. Written as DNA, the CDR3 is TGTGCCAGCAGCCCAGGACTGTTTACCGGGGAGCTGTTTTTT.

CDR3 DNA: TGTGCCAGCAGCGTCCAAGCGGGGGGCGACTACGAGCAGTACTTC. It encodes CASSVQAGGDYEQYF. The V call is TRBV9, the J call TRBJ2-7, with 9 bases that match TRBD2. The germline V gene has CDR1 SGDLS and CDR2 YYNGEE. V gave up 2 bases and J gave up 3 bases; unmatched junction bases: 6. CDR3 length equals 15 residues. Using reference TRBV9 and TRBJ2-7 for the parts outside the CDR3, the full variable domain is DSGVTQTPKHLITATGQRVTLRCSPRSGDLSVYWYQQSLDQGLQFLIQYYNGEERAKGNILERFSAQQFPDLHSELNLSSLELGDSALYFCASSVQAGGDYEQYFGPGTRLTVT.